This section outlines one T cell receptor (beta chain) sequence together with its context. Its antigen is not identified. The PCR ran on 60 Vbeta and 13 Jbeta primers. Here immunoSEQ multiplex PCR was the method, and the copy in TCRdb shows in-frame clones only, minus some. The sample holds more than 95,000 clones; more than 75% are singletons and the top ten take less than 15%. These data come from a study of cytomegalovirus exposure and HLA in healthy donors. Study as a whole: Samples from HLA-typed donors yielded 65 million to 90 million unique TCRs in an early data release. Points from the study as a whole: Apparent HLA restriction characterized most CMV-associated TCR beta chains in a later analysis.

Trimming at V came to 3 bases and at J to 4 bases, leaving 9 bases not matched to a gene. CDR3 length: 16 residues. The V gene's germline CDR1 is SEHNR and CDR2 FQNEAQ (reference sequence). The V and J genes are TRBV7-9 and TRBJ2-7, with TRBD1 identical over 10 bases. Sequencing was carried out using PBMCs. The clonotype was recovered from a woman aged 55 to 70 in good health and CMV-seropositive. The CDR3, as DNA: TGTGCCAGCAGCTTTATTCTGGGACAGGGGATTTACGAGCAGTACTTC. Its translation is CASSFILGQGIYEQYF.